Below are 22 T cell receptor beta chains sequenced from a single sample in a study of healthy donors' naive CD4 and CD8 T cells. TCR libraries were built from 450 to 650 ng of total RNA by linear amplification. TCRdb re-derived calls from the reads in MiXCR, one entry per CDR3 protein. The table has roughly 200,000 distinct CDR3 sequences, 65% to 75% seen once. Sequencing input: naive CD4+ and CD8+ T cells sorted from blood, pooled from several donors. The receptors come from a pool of human donors in good health; the sample pools cells from several healthy donors.

This chain uses TRBV27 with TRBJ2-7; TRBD2 might be the D (7 bases). The CDR3 contains 13 residues. V was pared by 7 bases and J by 6 bases, with 16 bases between. Germline V lookup: CDR1 MNHEY, CDR2 SMNVEV (reference sequence). The CDR3 loop reads CASTGGAGVEQYF. The CDR3 DNA is TGTGCCAGCACGGGGGGCGCGGGAGTCGAGCAGTACTTC.

V gene TRBV29-1 combines with J gene TRBJ2-7; 7 bases align to TRBD1. Trimming cost V 2 bases and J 3 bases; bases outside gene matches: 10. CDR1 is SQVTM, CDR2 ANQGSEA, per germline. This CDR3 is built from 15 residues. CDR3: CSVEYSGTDDYEQYF. The CDR3 bases are TGCAGCGTTGAATACTCCGGGACAGATGACTACGAGCAGTACTTC.

The chain recombines TRBV19 with TRBJ1-2, with D maybe TRBD1 (5 bases). The CDR3 contains 16 residues. Trimming cost V 5 bases and J 0 bases, with 16 bases left between them. From germline, CDR1 is LNHDA and CDR2 SQIVND (reference sequence). The CDR3 spells CASSPTRTDTNYGYTF. DNA of the CDR3: TGTGCCAGTAGTCCAACTAGGACGGACACTAACTATGGCTACACCTTC.

V gene TRBV27 combines with J gene TRBJ1-1, with D possibly being TRBD1 (6 bases). This CDR3 region has 10 residues. Trimming left V 10 bases short and J 10 bases short, with 13 bases between. Germline V gene sequence: CDR1 MNHEY, CDR2 SMNVEV (reference sequence). CDR3 nucleotides: TGTGCCACCGGACAGCCGTCAGCTTTCTTT. Its protein is CATGQPSAFF.

The chain recombines TRBV29-1 with TRBJ2-5; TRBD2 might be the D (5 bases). This CDR3 has 14 residues. Trimming cost V 4 bases and J 1 base, with 13 bases left between them. Germline V gene lookup returns CDR1 SQVTM and CDR2 ANQGSEA. CDR3 DNA sequence: TGCAGCGTTGCCGAGGGAGAAGGCCAAGAGACCCAGTACTTC. As protein: CSVAEGEGQETQYF.

The genes are TRBV29-1 and TRBJ1-2, with D possibly matching TRBD1 (6 bases). Germline-derived CDR1 and CDR2 are SQVTM and ANQGSEA. V gave up 6 bases and J gave up 6 bases, with 8 bases separating them. CDR3 length equals 10 residues. CDR3 sequence: CSVEGDGYTF. CDR3 sequence (DNA): TGCAGCGTCGAGGGGGATGGCTACACCTTC.

The rearrangement joins TRBV5-6 to TRBJ2-5; unclear D gene. The V gene lost 5 bases and the J gene lost 3 bases, with 8 bases spanning the gap. The CDR3 is 12 amino acids. The germline V gene encodes CDR1 SGHDT and CDR2 YYEEEE. The CDR3 region is CASSGSEETQYF. Here the CDR3 DNA reads TGTGCCAGCAGTGGAAGTGAAGAGACCCAGTACTTC.

The chain has TRBV19 and TRBJ2-2, with D tentatively TRBD1 or TRBD2 (5 bases each). Trimming shortened V by 5 bases and J by 4 bases, and 14 bases separated the two germline ends. Germline CDR1 is LNHDA and CDR2 is SQIVND (reference sequence). There are 15 residues in the CDR3. DNA of the CDR3: TGTGCCAGTAGTTCACCAGGGAGAGCCACCGGGGAGCTGTTTTTT. It is translated as CASSSPGRATGELFF.

The gene calls are TRBV29-1 and TRBJ2-1; 16 nucleotides agree with TRBD2. This CDR3 is 15 amino acids long. CDR1 and CDR2 from the germline V gene are SQVTM and ANQGSEA. With 7 bases clipped from V and 5 bases from J, the junction kept 5 bases outside the gene matches. CDR3 loop: CSAGTSGRADNEQFF. In DNA, the CDR3 is TGCAGCGCCGGGACTAGCGGGAGGGCTGACAATGAGCAGTTCTTC.

The chain uses TRBV4-2 and TRBJ2-3; 8 nucleotides line up with TRBD2. The germline gives CDR1 LGHNA, CDR2 YNFKEQ. The CDR3 runs 18 residues. After removal of 4 bases from V and 0 bases from J, the junction contained 12 bases not matched to a gene. The CDR3, as DNA: TGTGCCAGCAGCCGACGGGGGAGCGGGGGCACAAGCACAGATACGCAGTATTTT. It translates to CASSRRGSGGTSTDTQYF.

This clonotype has a handful of counts. V is TRBV27 and J is TRBJ2-1; TRBD2 aligns across 15 bases. J was trimmed by 7 bases and V by 8 bases; bases with no gene match: 6. The germline gives CDR1 MNHEY, CDR2 SMNVEV (reference sequence). This CDR3 region has 15 residues. CDR3 sequence reads: CASAPGTSGRNEQFF. The CDR3 DNA reads TGTGCCAGCGCACCCGGGACTAGCGGGAGGAATGAGCAGTTCTTC.

The chain is built from TRBV19 and TRBJ1-1; 7 bases are shared with TRBD1. V trimming: 0 bases; J trimming: 6 bases; junction bases outside the gene matches: 7. Germline-derived CDR1 and CDR2 are LNHDA and SQIVND (reference sequence). The CDR3 is made up of 15 amino acids. Here the CDR3 reads CASSIDPDRAAEAFF. The CDR3 region has the DNA TGTGCCAGTAGTATAGATCCTGACAGGGCGGCTGAAGCTTTCTTT.

The chain is built from TRBV30 and TRBJ1-1, with TRBD1 matching over 9 bases. This CDR3 has 15 amino acids. J lost 1 base, V lost 0 bases, and 3 bases had no gene match. Germline assignment: CDR1 GTSNPN and CDR2 SVGIG (reference sequence). This CDR3 is CAWSVPDRGNTEAFF. In DNA form, the CDR3 reads TGTGCCTGGAGTGTACCGGACAGGGGGAACACTGAAGCTTTCTTT.

There are a few counts of this clonotype. The chain links TRBV11-2 to TRBJ2-3; D remains unclear. This CDR3 spans 13 amino acids. Trimming shortened V by 0 bases and J by 11 bases, and 12 bases separated the two germline ends. Germline CDR1 is SGHAT and CDR2 is FQNNGV. In DNA, the CDR3 is TGTGCCAGCAGCTTAGATCCCTCCCGTCAGCAGTATTTT. Protein product: CASSLDPSRQQYF.

This rearrangement joins TRBV30 to TRBJ1-2, with TRBD1 identical over 8 bases. Germline-derived CDR1 and CDR2 are GTSNPN and SVGIG (reference sequence). The V and J ends lost 0 bases and 2 bases, in that order; junction bases with no gene match: 5. The CDR3 sequence is 15 residues long. CDR3 region: CAWSVVQGANYGYTF. Here the CDR3 DNA reads TGTGCCTGGAGTGTAGTCCAGGGGGCGAACTATGGCTACACCTTC.

This chain's CDR3 is CAISPTGAIYGYTF. CDR3 nucleotide sequence: TGTGCCATCAGTCCTACAGGGGCTATTTATGGCTACACCTTC. The chain couples TRBV10-3 to TRBJ1-2, with TRBD1 identical over 7 bases. V shed 5 bases and J 5 bases; nucleotides not matched to a gene: 8. This CDR3 spans 14 amino acids. In germline, CDR1 is ENHRY, CDR2 SYGVKD.

In its sample, this clonotype was seen a few times. The rearrangement links TRBV29-1 to TRBJ2-3; D is ambiguous. Germline-derived CDR1 and CDR2 are SQVTM and ANQGSEA. Trimming shortened V by 5 bases and J by 5 bases, and 11 bases separated the two germline ends. This CDR3 is built from 12 residues. The CDR3 nucleotides read TGCAGCGTTCAGAGAGTGGGAGATACGCAGTATTTT. This translates into CSVQRVGDTQYF.

The genes are TRBV5-6 and TRBJ1-5; TRBD1 agrees at 9 bases. Looked up from germline, CDR1 is SGHDT and CDR2 is YYEEEE. Germline trimming cut 2 bases from V and 7 bases from J; bases unmatched to any gene: 4. The CDR3 loop spans 14 amino acids. The CDR3, as DNA: TGTGCCAGCAGCTTACAGGGGGCGAGGCAGCCCCAGCATTTT. Its translation is CASSLQGARQPQHF.

J is TRBJ1-2 and V is TRBV29-1, with D possibly matching TRBD1 (6 bases). Trimming removed 4 bases from V and 5 bases from J, with 23 bases in between. Per the germline V gene, CDR1 is SQVTM and CDR2 is ANQGSEA. This CDR3 spans 16 amino acids. The CDR3 here is CSVVIWGDNLEYGYTF. DNA for the CDR3: TGCAGCGTTGTTATCTGGGGGGACAACCTTGAGTATGGCTACACCTTC.

This clonotype was found once. V usage is TRBV6-6 and J usage is TRBJ2-2; TRBD1 is a possible D gene (6 bases). The CDR3 runs 15 residues. CDR1 MNHNY and CDR2 SVGAGI come from the germline V gene (reference sequence). V shed 5 bases and J shed 0 bases, with 10 bases lying between them. The CDR3 protein is CASSPRGTNTGELFF. The CDR3 nucleotides read TGTGCCAGCAGTCCAAGGGGGACGAACACCGGGGAGCTGTTTTTT.

This chain's CDR3 is CASSLGHNNEQYF. CDR3 sequence (DNA): TGTGCCAGCAGCTTAGGCCACAACAACGAGCAGTACTTC. J is TRBJ2-7 and V is TRBV11-2; D unresolved. Germline V gives CDR1 SGHAT, CDR2 FQNNGV. This CDR3 spans 13 amino acids. The germline V and J ends were trimmed by 1 base and 5 bases, with 9 bases remaining between them. Based on the CDR3 plus reference TRBV11-2 and TRBJ2-7, the full variable domain is EAGVAQSPRYKIIEKRQSVAFWCNPISGHATLYWYQQILGQGPKLLIQFQNNGVVDDSQLPKDRFSAERLKGVDSTLKIQPAKLEDSAVYLCASSLGHNNEQYFGPGTRLTVT.

The chain is built from TRBV29-1 and TRBJ2-7; the match to TRBD1 covers 7 bases. CDR3 size: 14 residues. Germline CDR1 is SQVTM and CDR2 is ANQGSEA. V was clipped by 1 base and J by 0 bases; unmatched bases: 3. The CDR3 bases are TGCAGCGTTGAAGTGACAGGGCGCTCCTACGAGCAGTACTTC. Its translation is CSVEVTGRSYEQYF.